This TCR beta chain derives from a study of blood T cell repertoires in COVID-19. Across the whole study: From T cells, B-cell-depleted T cells, or PBMCs came the material, which was cDNA or gDNA.

In the study's own analysis: Nucleated cell number was recorded as an estimate derived from reference gene primer amplification. Here immunoSEQ multiplex PCR was the method, and the copy in TCRdb shows in-frame clones only, minus some. From that table come the V and J calls and clone size; the DNA was used to work out D and trimming. Of a few hundred thousand clones detected, approximately 90% appear once; the ten largest clones hold around 5.8%. Germline assignment: CDR1 LGHDT and CDR2 YNNKEL (reference sequence). Losses at the gene ends were 1 base for V and 2 bases for J; bases not matched to a gene: 8. CDR3 size: 16 residues.

This sequence was found in a woman between 50 and 59 years old with COVID-19, enrolled during active disease. Sequencing was carried out using peripheral blood. The gene calls are TRBV3-1 (or the pseudogene TRBV3-2) and TRBJ2-7, with 7 nucleotides matching TRBD2. The CDR3, as DNA: TGTGCCAGCAGCCAAGGGGTGCGCGGGAGACCCTACGAGCAGTACTTC. Amino acids: CASSQGVRGRPYEQYF.